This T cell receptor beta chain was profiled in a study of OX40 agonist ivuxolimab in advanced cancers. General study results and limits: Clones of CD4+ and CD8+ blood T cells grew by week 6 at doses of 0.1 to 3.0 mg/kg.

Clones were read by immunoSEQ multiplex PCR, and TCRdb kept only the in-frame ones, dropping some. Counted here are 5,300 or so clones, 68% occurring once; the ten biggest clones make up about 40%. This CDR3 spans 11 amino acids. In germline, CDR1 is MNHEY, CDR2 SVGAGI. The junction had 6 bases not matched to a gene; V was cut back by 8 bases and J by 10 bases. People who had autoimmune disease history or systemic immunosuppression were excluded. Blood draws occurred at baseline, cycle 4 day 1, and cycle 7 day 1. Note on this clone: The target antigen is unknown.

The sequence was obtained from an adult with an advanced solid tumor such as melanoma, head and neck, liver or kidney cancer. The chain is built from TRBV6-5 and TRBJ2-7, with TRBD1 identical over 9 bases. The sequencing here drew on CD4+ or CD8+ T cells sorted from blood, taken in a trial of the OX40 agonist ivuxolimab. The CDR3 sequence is CASVQGALQYF. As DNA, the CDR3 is TGTGCCAGCGTACAGGGGGCCCTACAGTACTTC.